Included here is one T cell receptor (beta chain) sequence, with context. Its antigen is as yet unknown. V lost 4 bases and J 3 bases, leaving 12 bases between the germline ends. The CDR3 contains 14 residues. CDR1 is LNHDA and CDR2 is SQIVND in the germline V gene (reference sequence). The data belong to a study of blood T cells in healthy people across ages. About the study: Template switching caught about one barcoded beta molecule for each two T cells.

Combining a sample-barcoded 5' primer with a J-beta primer mix, a second PCR ran for 7 to 11 cycles. Tagging of each cDNA molecule was performed by a template-switch adaptor with 12 random nucleotides. TCRdb reprocessed the 5' RACE reads via MiXCR and lists one record per CDR3 protein. This table has about 1.6 million distinct CDR3 sequences, 30% to 35% appearing once. Study-level results: The unknown donor CMV status may have confounded expanded clonotype changes.

This receptor was identified in a woman aged 25 to 45 in good health. This chain links TRBV19 with TRBJ2-5; possible D gene TRBD1, 6 bases. Material for sequencing was blood. CDR3: CASSTGTLEETQYF. The CDR3 nucleotides read TGTGCCAGTAGTACCGGGACATTAGAAGAGACCCAGTACTTC.